The 27 T cell receptor beta chains below all came from one sample that was sequenced in a study of blood T cell repertoires in COVID-19. Measured with immunoSEQ multiplex PCR; TCRdb has only the in-frame clones, and not every one. The sample carries approximately 120,000 clones, about 83% recorded once. Sequenced sample: peripheral blood. Every receptor here comes from a human donor in a cohort sampled during active COVID-19.

The J gene is TRBJ2-6, the V gene TRBV19; the D gene is possibly TRBD2 (6 bases). Per germline, CDR1 LNHDA and CDR2 SQIVND (reference sequence). With 0 bases removed from V and 2 bases from J, the gap between germline ends came to 8 bases. The length of the CDR3 is 16 residues. The CDR3: CASSIDRGTGANVLTF. For the CDR3, the DNA is TGTGCCAGTAGTATAGACCGGGGGACTGGGGCCAACGTCCTGACTTTC.

The chain employs TRBV5-1 and TRBJ2-3; a possible D gene is TRBD1 (6 bases). The V gene's germline CDR1 is SGHRS and CDR2 YFSETQ. The CDR3 runs to 13 residues. V was shortened by 2 bases and J by 4 bases, with 8 bases between the two germline ends. The CDR3 DNA is TGCGCCAGCAGCTTTGGGGGCGCAGATACGCAGTATTTT. Amino acid sequence: CASSFGGADTQYF. Variable domain in full (rest from reference TRBV5-1 and TRBJ2-3): KAGVTQTPRYLIKTRGQQVTLSCSPISGHRSVSWYQQTPGQGLQFLFEYFSETQRNKGNFPGRFSGRQFSNSRSEMNVSTLELGDSALYLCASSFGGADTQYFGPGTRLTVL.

The rearrangement uses TRBV27 and TRBJ2-6; tentatively, D is TRBD2 (5 bases). CDR1 is MNHEY and CDR2 is SMNVEV in the germline V gene (reference sequence). V was cut by 3 bases and J by 2 bases, with 14 bases left in between. The CDR3 loop spans 17 amino acids. CDR3 sequence reads: CASSFGAEVAGANVLTF. The DNA of the CDR3 is TGTGCCAGCAGTTTTGGAGCGGAGGTAGCTGGGGCCAACGTCCTGACTTTC.

CDR3 loop: CASSLAGIHNEQFF. In DNA form, the CDR3 reads TGTGCCAGCAGCTTAGCGGGGATCCACAATGAGCAGTTCTTC. V is TRBV7-3 and J is TRBJ2-1; possibly TRBD2 for D (6 bases). The V gene lost 2 bases and the J gene lost 5 bases, with 10 bases spanning the gap. The CDR3 is 14 residues long. Germline loops: CDR1 SGHTA, CDR2 FQGTGA.

The rearrangement uses TRBV5-1 and TRBJ2-2; 7 nucleotides line up with TRBD2. The CDR3 is 16 residues long. Germline CDR1 SGHRS, CDR2 YFSETQ. Trimming at V came to 1 base and at J to 7 bases, leaving 10 bases not matched to a gene. The CDR3 protein is CASSLLSGIGHGELFF. In DNA form, the CDR3 reads TGCGCCAGCAGCTTGCTGAGCGGGATAGGGCACGGGGAGCTGTTTTTT.

The chain couples TRBV2 to TRBJ2-3; possibly TRBD2 for D (6 bases). The CDR3 is 14 amino acids. V was clipped by 9 bases and J by 0 bases, with 13 bases between them. Looked up from germline, CDR1 is SNHLY and CDR2 is FYNNEI. The CDR3 loop is CASEARGSTDTQYF. CDR3 DNA sequence: TGTGCCAGTGAAGCCCGGGGGAGCACAGATACGCAGTATTTT.

Only one count was recorded for this clone. The chain carries TRBV5-8 and TRBJ2-7; TRBD1 agrees at 11 bases. CDR1 is SGHTS and CDR2 is YDEGEE in the germline V gene. This CDR3 region has 15 residues. Losses at the gene ends were 5 bases for V and 2 bases for J; bases not matched to a gene: 6. The CDR3 here is CASRRTGGNAYEQYF. CDR3 DNA: TGTGCCAGCAGGCGGACAGGGGGCAACGCCTACGAGCAGTACTTC.

This chain links TRBV28 with TRBJ2-7; perhaps TRBD1 as D (5 bases). Germline V lookup: CDR1 MDHEN, CDR2 SYDVKM. This CDR3 comprises 12 residues. The ends were cut back, 7 bases at V and 5 bases at J, with 12 bases in the middle. CDR3 sequence: CASTKGPHEQYF. CDR3 bases: TGTGCCAGCACTAAGGGGCCTCACGAGCAGTACTTC.

The V and J genes are TRBV11-3 and TRBJ2-4, with TRBD2 as a possible D gene (7 bases). Trimming took off 5 bases at V and 1 base at J, with 15 bases between the two ends. CDR1 is SGHNT and CDR2 is YENEEA in the germline V gene. The CDR3 is 16 amino acids. CDR3 coding DNA: TGTGCCAGCAGCGTAGGGGGGGTCAGGGCCAAAAACATTCAGTACTTC. Translated, it gives CASSVGGVRAKNIQYF.

The CDR3 DNA sequence: TGTGCCAGCTCATCGTCAGGCAATCAGCCCCAGCATTTT. It codes for CASSSSGNQPQHF. This chain joins TRBV18 and TRBJ1-5; D gene unclear. Germline CDR1 is KGHSH and CDR2 is LQKENI. V lost 5 bases, J lost 2 bases, and 7 bases lay in between. This CDR3 comprises 13 residues.

The chain recombines TRBV20-1 with TRBJ2-7; 8 bases agree with TRBD1. The junction had 6 bases not matched to a gene; V was cut back by 7 bases and J by 7 bases. The V gene's germline CDR1 is DFQATT and CDR2 SNEGSKA (reference sequence). This CDR3 contains 11 residues. The CDR3 protein is CSVRTGREQYF. The CDR3 region has the DNA TGCAGTGTTCGGACAGGGAGGGAGCAGTACTTC.

In DNA, the CDR3 is TGTGCCAGTAGCCTAACTAGCGGGAGTATGGATGAGCAGTTCTTC. Translation: CASSLTSGSMDEQFF. V usage is TRBV19 and J usage is TRBJ2-1, with 11 bases that match TRBD2. The CDR3 runs to 15 residues. Germline values: CDR1 LNHDA, CDR2 SQIVND (reference sequence). The J segment lost 8 bases and the V segment lost 6 bases, leaving 9 bases of the junction unmatched.

This chain links TRBV4-3 with TRBJ2-3, with 7 bases matching TRBD1. The ends lost 4 bases at V and 2 bases at J; junction bases unmatched: 3. This CDR3 region has 14 residues. Germline V gene data show CDR1 as LGHNA and CDR2 as YSLEER. The CDR3: CASSLDRNTDTQYF. The CDR3 bases are TGCGCCAGCAGCCTGGACAGGAACACAGATACGCAGTATTTT.

The chain is built from TRBV7-2 and TRBJ2-1, with TRBD2 matching 10 bases. CDR1 and CDR2 (germline): SGHTA, FQGNSA. The CDR3 totals 14 residues. V trimming: 5 bases; J trimming: 8 bases; junction bases outside the gene matches: 6. Here the CDR3 reads CASSPSGTSDEQFF. The CDR3 coding sequence is TGTGCCAGCAGCCCGAGCGGGACTAGCGATGAGCAGTTCTTC.

The table lists this clone with a count of one. The chain joins TRBV7-9 to TRBJ1-1, with 8 bases lining up with TRBD1. CDR1 is SEHNR, CDR2 FQNEAQ, per germline (reference sequence). CDR3 size: 14 residues. Trimming removed 2 bases from V and 7 bases from J; junction bases left unmatched: 6. The CDR3 coding sequence is TGTGCCAGCAGCTTAACAGGACAGGGTTATGAAGCTTTCTTT. Encoded protein: CASSLTGQGYEAFF.

The chain employs TRBV9 and TRBJ2-3, with 13 nucleotides matching TRBD2. Germline V gene lookup returns CDR1 SGDLS and CDR2 YYNGEE. The CDR3 runs 16 residues. V was pared by 4 bases and J by 6 bases, with 8 bases of the junction left unmatched. CDR3 nucleotide sequence: TGTGCCAGCAGCTTAGGACTAGCGGGAGTGGGCGATACGCAGTATTTT. Its translation is CASSLGLAGVGDTQYF.

The rearrangement uses TRBV6-5 and TRBJ1-6; D perhaps matches TRBD1 (6 bases). Germline values: CDR1 MNHEY, CDR2 SVGAGI. This CDR3 has 15 amino acids. The germline V and J ends were trimmed by 0 bases and 6 bases, with 9 bases remaining between them. DNA of the CDR3: TGTGCCAGCAGTTACTCGATACAGGGTAATTCACCCCTCCACTTT. Amino acid sequence: CASSYSIQGNSPLHF.

The genes are TRBV2 and TRBJ1-4; 7 nucleotides line up with TRBD1. The CDR3 length is 14 residues. The V gene's germline CDR1 is SNHLY and CDR2 FYNNEI. V was pared by 8 bases and J by 3 bases, with 6 bases of the junction left unmatched. Here the CDR3 reads CASSDDRANEKLFF. CDR3 bases: TGTGCCAGCTCTGACGACAGGGCTAATGAAAAACTGTTTTTT.

The chain couples TRBV7-6 to TRBJ1-1; D gene unclear. The CDR3 contains 15 residues. The V end was cut by 5 bases, the J end by 1 base, with 14 bases between. Germline CDR1 SGHVS, CDR2 FNYEAQ. The CDR3 nucleotides are TGTGCCAGCAGCCATGGTCCGGGAGGGAACACTGAAGCTTTCTTT. It translates to CASSHGPGGNTEAFF. Variable domain in full (rest from reference TRBV7-6 and TRBJ1-1): GAGVSQSPRYKVTKRGQDVALRCDPISGHVSLYWYRQALGQGPEFLTYFNYEAQQDKSGLPNDRFSAERPEGSISTLTIQRTEQRDSAMYRCASSHGPGGNTEAFFGQGTRLTVV.

The rearrangement joins TRBV6-5 to TRBJ1-5; no clear D gene. Germline V lookup: CDR1 MNHEY, CDR2 SVGAGI. Between the trimmed V and J ends, which lost 10 bases and 6 bases, there was a span of 22 bases. CDR3 length: 15 residues. The CDR3 nucleotides read TGTGCCACCCGAATTAACGGGCAAGGGAGTCAGCCCCAGCATTTT. This sequence encodes CATRINGQGSQPQHF.

The chain uses TRBV23-1 and TRBJ1-1, with 10 bases aligning to TRBD1. TRBV23-1 is assigned to the ORF class and has an uncertain function. The CDR3 consists of 17 residues. V was clipped by 4 bases and J by 1 base; unmatched bases: 9. CDR3 sequence: CASSRLRDRGRNTEAFF. CDR3 nucleotides: TGCGCCAGCAGTCGTCTCCGGGACAGGGGTAGGAACACTGAAGCTTTCTTT.

The chain recombines TRBV18 with TRBJ2-1; 10 bases line up with TRBD2. Germline CDR1 reads KGHSH; CDR2 reads LQKENI. The trim removed 3 bases at V and 1 base at J, leaving 0 bases unmatched. The CDR3 contains 15 residues. In nucleotides, the CDR3 is TGTGCCAGCTCACCGACTAGCGGGTCCTACAATGAGCAGTTCTTC. Amino acid sequence: CASSPTSGSYNEQFF.

This chain links TRBV7-6 with TRBJ2-7; the match to TRBD1 covers 7 bases. The germline CDR1 and CDR2 sequences are SGHVS and FNYEAQ. The length of the CDR3 is 14 residues. With V trimmed by 1 base and J by 5 bases, 5 bases remained unmatched. The CDR3 bases are TGTGCCAGCAGCTTAGTCGCGAGGGGGCACGAGCAGTACTTC. Its protein is CASSLVARGHEQYF.

The chain is built from TRBV5-6 and TRBJ2-7; TRBD2 is a possible D gene (7 bases). V lost 0 bases to trimming and J lost 0 bases, with 13 bases between them. The CDR3 is 16 residues long. The germline V gene has CDR1 SGHDT and CDR2 YYEEEE. As DNA, the CDR3 is TGTGCCAGCAGCTTGGTACGGGGGGCTAGCTCCTACGAGCAGTACTTC. It translates to CASSLVRGASSYEQYF.

The rearrangement uses TRBV4-1 and TRBJ1-1; 10 positions agree with TRBD1. The CDR3 runs to 15 residues. V lost 4 bases and J lost 4; bases outside the gene matches: 6. CDR1 and CDR2 (germline): MGHRA, YSYEKL. In DNA, the CDR3 is TGCGCCAGCAGCCCACGACGGACAGGGGGCACTGAAGCTTTCTTT. It specifies CASSPRRTGGTEAFF.

The chain employs TRBV29-1 and TRBJ1-1; TRBD1 is a possible D gene (5 bases). Trimming shortened V by 4 bases and J by 4 bases, and 16 bases separated the two germline ends. CDR3 length equals 14 residues. Looked up from germline, CDR1 is SQVTM and CDR2 is ANQGSEA. CDR3 coding DNA: TGCAGCGTTGGGCCCCGGTGGCAGGGCACTGAAGCTTTCTTT. Translated: CSVGPRWQGTEAFF.

This rearrangement joins TRBV7-2 to TRBJ1-2; perhaps TRBD1 as D (5 bases). The CDR3 is 15 residues long. Trimming pared 3 bases from V and 4 bases from J, leaving 15 bases between. Looked up from germline, CDR1 is SGHTA and CDR2 is FQGNSA. CDR3 loop: CASSLQGGGLYGYTF. CDR3 nucleotides: TGTGCCAGCAGCTTGCAGGGAGGCGGGCTCTATGGCTACACCTTC.